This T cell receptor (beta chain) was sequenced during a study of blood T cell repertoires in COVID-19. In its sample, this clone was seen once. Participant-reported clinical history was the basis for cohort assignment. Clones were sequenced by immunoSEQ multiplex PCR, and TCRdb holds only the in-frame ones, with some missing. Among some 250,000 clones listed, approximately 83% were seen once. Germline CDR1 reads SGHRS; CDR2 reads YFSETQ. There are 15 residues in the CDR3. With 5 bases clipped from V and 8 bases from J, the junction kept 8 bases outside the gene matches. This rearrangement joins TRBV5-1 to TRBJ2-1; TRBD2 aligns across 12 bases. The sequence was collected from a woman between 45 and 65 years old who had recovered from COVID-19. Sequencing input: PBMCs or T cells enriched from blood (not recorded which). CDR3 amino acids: CASRSTSGSIYEQFF. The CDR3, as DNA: TGCGCCAGCAGGTCGACTAGCGGGAGTATATATGAGCAGTTCTTC.